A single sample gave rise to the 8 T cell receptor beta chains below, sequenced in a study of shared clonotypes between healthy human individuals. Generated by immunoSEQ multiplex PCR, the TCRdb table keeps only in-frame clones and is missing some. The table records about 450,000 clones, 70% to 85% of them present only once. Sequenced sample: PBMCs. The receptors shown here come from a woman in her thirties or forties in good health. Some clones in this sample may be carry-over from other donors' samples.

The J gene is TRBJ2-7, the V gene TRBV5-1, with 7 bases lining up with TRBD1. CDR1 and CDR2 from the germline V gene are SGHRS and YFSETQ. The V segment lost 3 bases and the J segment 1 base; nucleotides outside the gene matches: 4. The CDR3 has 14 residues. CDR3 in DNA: TGCGCCAGCAGCTCGGGACAGCTTTCCTACGAGCAGTACTTC. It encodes CASSSGQLSYEQYF.

This chain's CDR3 is CASSKAHRYEQYF. As DNA, the CDR3 is TGTGCCAGCAGCAAAGCGCATCGCTACGAGCAGTACTTC. This chain joins TRBV21-1 and TRBJ2-7. TRBV21-1 is a listed pseudogene. The CDR3 has 13 amino acids.

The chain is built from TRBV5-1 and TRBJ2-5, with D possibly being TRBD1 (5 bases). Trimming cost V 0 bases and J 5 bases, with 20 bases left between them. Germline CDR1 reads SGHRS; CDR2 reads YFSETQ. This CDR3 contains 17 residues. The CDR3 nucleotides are TGCGCCAGCAGCTTGGGATTACAGGAGCTCCTGGGGGAGACCCAGTACTTC. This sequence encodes CASSLGLQELLGETQYF.

The CDR3 DNA sequence: TGCGCCAGCAGTCTCGGTGGGGCAGAGACCCAGTACTTC. Residues: CASSLGGAETQYF. This chain connects TRBV10-1 to TRBJ2-5, with D possibly being TRBD1 (5 bases). The V end lost 5 bases, the J end lost 4 bases, and 11 bases lay between the germline ends. The CDR3 runs 13 residues. CDR1 and CDR2 (germline): WNHNN, SYGVQD (reference sequence).

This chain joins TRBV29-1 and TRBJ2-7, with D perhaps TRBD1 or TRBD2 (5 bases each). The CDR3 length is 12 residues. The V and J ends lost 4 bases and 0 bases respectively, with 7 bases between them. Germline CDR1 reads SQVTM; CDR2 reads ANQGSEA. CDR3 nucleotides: TGCAGCGTTGGGGGGATCTCCTACGAGCAGTACTTC. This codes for CSVGGISYEQYF.

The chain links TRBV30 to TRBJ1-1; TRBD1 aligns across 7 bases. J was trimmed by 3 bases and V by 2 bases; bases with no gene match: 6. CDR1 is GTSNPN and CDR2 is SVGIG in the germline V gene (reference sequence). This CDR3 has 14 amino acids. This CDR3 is CAWSRDRGDTEAFF. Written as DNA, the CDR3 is TGTGCCTGGAGTCGGGACAGAGGGGACACTGAAGCTTTCTTT.

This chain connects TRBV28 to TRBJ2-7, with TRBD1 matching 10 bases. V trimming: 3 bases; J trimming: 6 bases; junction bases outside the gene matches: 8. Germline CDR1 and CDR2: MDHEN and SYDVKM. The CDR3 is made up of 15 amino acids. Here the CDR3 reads CASSFLTGGFAEQYF. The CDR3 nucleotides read TGTGCCAGCAGTTTCCTGACAGGGGGCTTCGCCGAGCAGTACTTC.

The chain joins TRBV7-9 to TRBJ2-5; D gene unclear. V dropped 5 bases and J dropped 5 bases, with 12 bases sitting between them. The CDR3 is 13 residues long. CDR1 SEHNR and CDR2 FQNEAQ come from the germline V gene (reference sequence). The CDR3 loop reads CASSPVFGETQYF. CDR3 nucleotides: TGTGCCAGCAGCCCGGTTTTCGGGGAGACCCAGTACTTC.